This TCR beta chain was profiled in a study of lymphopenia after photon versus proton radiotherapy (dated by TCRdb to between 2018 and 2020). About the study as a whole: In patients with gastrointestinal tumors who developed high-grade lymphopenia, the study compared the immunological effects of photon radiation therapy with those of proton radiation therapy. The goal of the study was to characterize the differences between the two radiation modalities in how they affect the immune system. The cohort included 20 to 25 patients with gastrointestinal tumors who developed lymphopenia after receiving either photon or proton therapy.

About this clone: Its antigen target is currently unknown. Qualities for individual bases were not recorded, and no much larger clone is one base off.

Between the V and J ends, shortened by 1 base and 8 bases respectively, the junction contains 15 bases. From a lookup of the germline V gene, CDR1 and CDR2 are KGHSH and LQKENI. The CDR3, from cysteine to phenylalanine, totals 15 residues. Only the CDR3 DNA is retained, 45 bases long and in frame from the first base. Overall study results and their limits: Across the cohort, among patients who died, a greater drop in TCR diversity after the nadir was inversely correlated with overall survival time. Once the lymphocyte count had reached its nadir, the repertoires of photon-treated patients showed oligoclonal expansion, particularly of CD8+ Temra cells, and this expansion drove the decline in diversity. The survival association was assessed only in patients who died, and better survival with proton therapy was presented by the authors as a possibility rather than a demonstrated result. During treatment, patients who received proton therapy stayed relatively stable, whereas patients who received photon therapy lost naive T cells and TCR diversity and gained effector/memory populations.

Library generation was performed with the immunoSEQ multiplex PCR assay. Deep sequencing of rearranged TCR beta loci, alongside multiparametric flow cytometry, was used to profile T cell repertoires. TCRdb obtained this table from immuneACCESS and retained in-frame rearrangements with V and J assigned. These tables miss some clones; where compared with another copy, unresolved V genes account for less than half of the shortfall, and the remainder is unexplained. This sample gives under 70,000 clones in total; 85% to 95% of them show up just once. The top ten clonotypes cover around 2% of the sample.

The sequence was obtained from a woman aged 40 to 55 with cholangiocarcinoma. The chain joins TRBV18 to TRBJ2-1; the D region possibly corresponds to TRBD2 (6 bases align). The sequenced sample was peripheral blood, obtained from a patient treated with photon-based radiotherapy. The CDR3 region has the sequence CASSPQSGLGDEQFF. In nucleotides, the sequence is TGTGCCAGCTCACCACAGAGCGGGCTAGGTGATGAGCAGTTCTTC.